Listed here are 5 T cell receptor beta chains from one sample, sequenced in a study of cytomegalovirus exposure and HLA in healthy donors. The primer mix had 60 Vbeta and 13 Jbeta primers. The table came from immunoSEQ multiplex PCR; TCRdb's copy has only in-frame clones and leaves some out. The sample has about 150,000 clones, around four fifths seen once. What was sequenced was PBMCs. These receptor sequences come from a woman in her thirties in good health and CMV-seropositive.

The V gene is TRBV13, the J gene TRBJ2-3; 8 positions agree with TRBD1. This CDR3 region has 15 residues. Germline loops: CDR1 PRHDT, CDR2 FYEKMQ (reference sequence). Trimming took 5 bases from V and 2 from J; bases not matched to a gene: 6. CDR3 loop: CASSARDRYTDTQYF. For the CDR3, the DNA is TGTGCCAGCAGCGCCCGGGACAGGTACACAGATACGCAGTATTTT.

V gene TRBV5-1 combines with J gene TRBJ2-2; TRBD1 is a possible D gene (5 bases). Per the germline V gene, CDR1 is SGHRS and CDR2 is YFSETQ. Trimming stripped 1 base from V and 3 bases from J, with 7 bases between. This CDR3 has 14 residues. The CDR3 loop reads CASSLLGDTGELFF. The CDR3 DNA follows: TGCGCCAGCAGCTTGCTAGGGGACACCGGGGAGCTGTTTTTT.

This clone was seen more than once but under ten times. This rearrangement joins TRBV5-4 to TRBJ1-2, with D hard to call. The CDR3 contains 13 residues. The V gene lost 1 base and the J gene lost 5 bases, with 9 bases spanning the gap. Germline CDR1 is SGHNT and CDR2 is YYREEE (reference sequence). The CDR3 DNA sequence: TGTGCCAGCAGCTTGTGGGCAACTTATGGCTACACCTTC. Residues: CASSLWATYGYTF. The whole variable domain, remainder taken from reference TRBV5-4 and TRBJ1-2, is ETGVTQSPTHLIKTRGQQVTLRCSSQSGHNTVSWYQQALGQGPQFIFQYYREEENGRGNFPPRFSGLQFPNYSSELNVNALELDDSALYLCASSLWATYGYTFGSGTRLTVV.

This clone was found a few times. The rearrangement uses TRBV18 and TRBJ2-3, with TRBD2 identical over 8 bases. This CDR3 has 16 amino acids. The germline CDR1 and CDR2 sequences are KGHSH and LQKENI. Trimming removed 1 base from V and 4 bases from J; junction bases left unmatched: 7. The CDR3 is CASSPRAGGGPDTQYF. The CDR3 nucleotides are TGTGCCAGCTCACCACGGGCGGGAGGAGGACCAGATACGCAGTATTTT.

The V gene is TRBV7-9, the J gene TRBJ2-3; 8 bases line up with TRBD1. Germline V gene lookup returns CDR1 SEHNR and CDR2 FQNEAQ (reference sequence). Trimming at V came to 8 bases and at J to 0 bases, leaving 7 bases not matched to a gene. The CDR3 sequence is 15 residues long. CDR3 in amino acids: CASRSTGASTDTQYF. The CDR3 region has the DNA TGTGCCAGCCGCTCGACAGGGGCTAGCACAGATACGCAGTATTTT.